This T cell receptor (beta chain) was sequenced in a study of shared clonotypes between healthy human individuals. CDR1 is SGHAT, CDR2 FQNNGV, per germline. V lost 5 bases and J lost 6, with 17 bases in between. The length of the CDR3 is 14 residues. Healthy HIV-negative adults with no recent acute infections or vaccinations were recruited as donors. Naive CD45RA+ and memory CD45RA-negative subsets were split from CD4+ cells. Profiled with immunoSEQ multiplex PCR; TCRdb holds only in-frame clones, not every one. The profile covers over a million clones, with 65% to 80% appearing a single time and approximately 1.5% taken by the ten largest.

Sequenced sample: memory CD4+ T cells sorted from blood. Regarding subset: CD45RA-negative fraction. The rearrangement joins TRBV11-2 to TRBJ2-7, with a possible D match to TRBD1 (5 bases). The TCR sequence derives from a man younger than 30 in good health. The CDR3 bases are TGTGCCAGCAGCCCGCAGGGTAAGAGGATCGAGCAGTACTTC. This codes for CASSPQGKRIEQYF.